Below are 11 T cell receptor beta chains sequenced from a single sample in a study of T cell repertoires in cytomegalovirus infection. TCRdb reprocessed the reads with MiXCR, giving one entry per CDR3 protein. Among about 180,000 distinct CDR3 sequences listed, roughly a sixth were seen once. Sequenced material: CD8+ T cells from PBMCs. The receptors originated from a human donor in good health (CMV status not recorded). Some clones in this sample may be carry-over from other donors' samples.

This clonotype has at least ten counts. This CDR3 is CASSFHPGLGDYNEQFF. CDR3 nucleotides: TGTGCCAGCAGCTTTCATCCGGGACTAGGGGATTACAATGAGCAGTTCTTC. The V call is TRBV7-2, the J call TRBJ2-1; TRBD2 matches at 8 bases. Germline lookup yields CDR1 SGHTA and CDR2 FQGNSA. The CDR3 has 17 residues. Losses at the gene ends were 3 bases for V and 4 bases for J; bases not matched to a gene: 11.

The sample holds a few counts of this clonotype. This chain uses TRBV19 with TRBJ1-2, with D possibly being TRBD1 (5 bases). This CDR3 is 16 amino acids long. Per germline, CDR1 LNHDA and CDR2 SQIVND (reference sequence). Deletions cut 8 bases from V and 0 bases from J, with 19 bases between. CDR3 region: CASRIVEGPSNYGYTF. The CDR3 bases are TGTGCCAGTCGGATTGTCGAGGGGCCGTCTAACTATGGCTACACCTTC.

A note on this clonotype: The junction shows a germline mismatch at one end, possibly a read error. J is TRBJ2-1 and V is TRBV12-3 or TRBV12-4; D perhaps matches TRBD2 (5 bases). This CDR3 comprises 12 residues. DNA for the CDR3: TGTGCCTGCAGTCCCGGACTGGGTGAGCAGTTCTTC. Translated, it gives CACSPGLGEQFF.

In this sample, this clonotype turned up a few times. V and J are TRBV19 and TRBJ2-7, with no clear D. Trimming took off 7 bases at V and 2 bases at J, with 15 bases between the two ends. CDR1 and CDR2 from the germline V gene are LNHDA and SQIVND (reference sequence). The CDR3 contains 14 residues. CDR3 DNA: TGTGCCAGTACCCACCGGGCCTGGCCCTACGAGCAGTACTTC. It encodes CASTHRAWPYEQYF.

This rearrangement joins TRBV6-2 or TRBV6-3 to TRBJ2-3; D gene unclear. Germline CDR1 MNHEY, CDR2 SVGEGT. V shed 5 bases and J shed 3 bases, with 6 bases lying between them. This CDR3 is built from 12 residues. CDR3 sequence reads: CASSLLTDTQYF. The CDR3 coding sequence is TGTGCCAGCAGTCTCCTGACAGATACGCAGTATTTT.

The V gene is TRBV20-1, the J gene TRBJ2-7; D gene uncertain. V lost 3 bases, J lost 3 bases, and 9 bases lay in between. This CDR3 contains 12 residues. Germline CDR1 and CDR2: DFQATT and SNEGSKA (reference sequence). This CDR3 reads CSASGQLYEQYF. The CDR3 DNA reads TGCAGTGCTAGTGGTCAACTCTACGAGCAGTACTTC.

This chain's CDR3 is CASSGMSEKLFF. In DNA form, the CDR3 reads TGTGCCAGCAGTGGAATGTCCGAAAAACTGTTTTTT. The chain is built from TRBV2 and TRBJ1-4; no reliable D call. The V gene lost 4 bases and the J gene lost 8 bases, with 8 bases spanning the gap. The V gene's germline CDR1 is SNHLY and CDR2 FYNNEI. CDR3 length: 12 residues. Filled out from reference TRBV2 and TRBJ1-4, the complete variable domain reads EPEVTQTPSHQVTQMGQEVILRCVPISNHLYFYWYRQILGQKVEFLVSFYNNEISEKSEIFDDQFSVERPDGSNFTLKIRSTKLEDSAMYFCASSGMSEKLFFGSGTQLSVL.

The V call is TRBV12-5, the J call TRBJ1-5; the D gene is possibly TRBD1 (5 bases). This CDR3 is built from 18 residues. Germline lookup yields CDR1 LGHNT and CDR2 FRNRAP. Trimming took 4 bases from V and 0 from J, leaving 19 bases between them. The CDR3: CASGCKLRGNYSNQPQHF. CDR3 DNA: TGTGCTAGTGGTTGTAAGTTGCGGGGGAACTATAGCAATCAGCCCCAGCATTTT.

J is TRBJ2-2 and V is TRBV2; D may be TRBD1 (6 bases). The CDR3 spans 13 residues. V was trimmed by 8 bases and J by 3 bases, leaving 10 bases between them. Germline V gene data show CDR1 as SNHLY and CDR2 as FYNNEI. The CDR3 reads CASDRLYTGELFF. As DNA, the CDR3 is TGTGCCAGCGACAGGCTGTACACCGGGGAGCTGTTTTTT. The whole variable domain, filled in from reference TRBV2 and TRBJ2-2, reads EPEVTQTPSHQVTQMGQEVILRCVPISNHLYFYWYRQILGQKVEFLVSFYNNEISEKSEIFDDQFSVERPDGSNFTLKIRSTKLEDSAMYFCASDRLYTGELFFGEGSRLTVL.

This clonotype was counted only a few times. The CDR3 loop reads CAWRPASTEAFF. DNA for the CDR3: TGTGCCTGGAGGCCTGCGAGCACTGAAGCTTTCTTT. The V and J genes are TRBV30 and TRBJ1-1; the D is unclear. V was shortened by 3 bases and J by 4 bases, with 9 bases between the two germline ends. Per germline, CDR1 GTSNPN and CDR2 SVGIG (reference sequence). The CDR3 sequence is 12 residues long.

This clonotype turned up a few times. Compared with germline, one end of the junction differs, possibly owing to a read error. The J gene is TRBJ2-1, the V gene TRBV7-9, with 9 bases lining up with TRBD1. This CDR3 comprises 11 residues. Germline V lookup: CDR1 SEHNR, CDR2 FQNEAQ (reference sequence). DNA for the CDR3: TGTGCCAGCAGGTCCGGACAGGGGAAGCTCTTC. Translated, it gives CASRSGQGKLF.